This TCR beta chain was identified in a study of cytomegalovirus exposure and HLA in healthy donors. Across the study: Inside one of the first data releases sat 80 million to 95 million unique TCRs taken from HLA-typed donors. Study results and limitations: It was 160 or so TCR beta chains that were listed as cytomegalovirus-associated.

Germline V gene lookup returns CDR1 SNHLY and CDR2 FYNNEI. Trimming took off 1 base at V and 14 bases at J, with 9 bases between the two ends. The CDR3 has 12 residues. It was with 60 Vbeta and 13 Jbeta primers that the PCR ran. This table comes from immunoSEQ multiplex PCR, and its TCRdb copy is limited to in-frame clones, with some not included. In the table there are just over 85,000 clones, over 70% of which are singletons. In this sample, this clone turned up once. Antigen: not known. The TCR was taken from a middle-aged man in good health and CMV-seronegative. The sequencing sample was made of PBMCs. The rearrangement uses TRBV2 and TRBJ1-6; D uncertain. The CDR3 sequence is CASSEDPCSLHF. The DNA for the CDR3 is TGTGCCAGCAGTGAAGATCCCTGTTCCCTCCACTTT.